This T cell receptor (beta chain) is drawn from a study of regulatory T cells in long-lasting Graves disease. Study-level points and caveats: It was peripheral blood alone, not thyroid tissue, that was studied. Under persistent disease, TRBV28, TRBJ1-2 and TRBJ2-5 were used preferentially. The persistent group shared around 3,000 public clonotypes, more than the 950 to 1,000 shared by new patients.

V lost 5 bases to trimming and J lost 6 bases, with 22 bases between them. The CDR3 spans 16 residues. Germline V lookup: CDR1 MNHEY, CDR2 SMNVEV (reference sequence). Noted time point: persistent/refractory GD, antithyroid drugs over 5 years with positive TRAb. RNA isolated from PBMCs was used to make the TCR library. Building the TCR beta libraries relied on iRepertoire HTBI primers, and CDR3 regions underwent Arm-PCR. As originally analysed: Identification of gene segments yielded 60 or so TRBV and 12 to 15 TRBJ across samples. MiXCR, applied by TCRdb to the multiplex PCR reads, yields one record per CDR3 protein. TCRdb's processing, not the authors' own work, is the source of the V and J calls. The repertoire holds some 300,000 distinct CDR3 sequences, around 20% seen once, with approximately 60% in the top ten. This clonotype appeared many times. Antigen: not known.

The sequence derives from a female donor with Graves disease. The chain has TRBV27 and TRBJ2-5; TRBD1 or TRBD2 may be the D gene (5 bases each). This specimen was peripheral blood mononuclear cells (PBMCs), taken when the disease was refractory, from a patient treated with antithyroid drugs. The CDR3 loop reads CASSPLHRDEGKTQYF. The DNA for the CDR3 is TGTGCCAGCAGTCCCCTACACCGGGACGAAGGGAAGACCCAGTACTTC.